Presented here are 20 T cell receptor beta chains from one specimen sequenced in a study of technical replicates of blood from several donors. Profiling relied on immunoSEQ multiplex PCR, and the TCRdb table lists in-frame clones only, not all of them. The data show under 95,000 clones, approximately 94% seen once. Sequenced: T cells isolated from PBMCs. The source is a human donor in good health.

The chain combines TRBV9 with TRBJ2-1; tentative D call: TRBD2 (6 bases). The germline gives CDR1 SGDLS, CDR2 YYNGEE. The CDR3 consists of 17 residues. The V end lost 3 bases, the J end lost 2 bases, and 18 bases lay between the germline ends. The CDR3 bases are TGTGCCAGCAGCGCGAAACCTAGCGAGATAACCTACAATGAGCAGTTCTTC. Amino acid sequence: CASSAKPSEITYNEQFF.

This clone was counted once. Relative to the germline gene, one junction end is altered; a read error may explain this. The chain carries TRBV19 and TRBJ2-5; 10 nucleotides align to TRBD2. The CDR3 extends over 13 amino acids. Germline loops: CDR1 LNHDA, CDR2 SQIVND (reference sequence). CDR3 DNA sequence: TGTGCCAGTGCTCCCGGGACTAGCGACCTCCGGAACTTC. Translation: CASAPGTSDLRNF.

The chain recombines TRBV12-5 with TRBJ2-7, with unresolved D. V dropped 2 bases and J dropped 2 bases, with 13 bases sitting between them. Per germline, CDR1 LGHNT and CDR2 FRNRAP. This CDR3 comprises 15 residues. The CDR3 DNA is TGTGCTAGTGGTTTGCCCCGACCCGGAGCCTACGAGCAGTACTTC. Its translation is CASGLPRPGAYEQYF.

The J gene is TRBJ1-2, the V gene TRBV7-2; 7 nucleotides agree with TRBD1. The germline V gene has CDR1 SGHTA and CDR2 FQGNSA. The CDR3 extends over 15 amino acids. V was pared by 5 bases and J by 0 bases, with 6 bases of the junction left unmatched. CDR3 loop: CASSVRDSPNYGYTF. DNA for the CDR3: TGTGCCAGCAGCGTCAGGGACAGCCCTAACTATGGCTACACCTTC. Filled out from reference TRBV7-2 and TRBJ1-2, the complete variable domain reads GAGVSQSPSNKVTEKGKDVELRCDPISGHTALYWYRQSLGQGLEFLIYFQGNSAPDKSGLPSDRFSAERTGGSVSTLTIQRTQQEDSAVYLCASSVRDSPNYGYTFGSGTRLTVV.

CDR3 in amino acids: CASSLGTVSNQPQHF. CDR3 sequence (DNA): TGCGCCAGCAGCTTGGGGACAGTAAGCAATCAGCCCCAGCATTTT. The rearrangement joins TRBV5-1 to TRBJ1-5, with a weak D call TRBD1 (6 bases). Germline-derived CDR1 and CDR2 are SGHRS and YFSETQ. The V gene lost 0 bases and the J gene lost 1 base, with 8 bases spanning the gap. The CDR3 has 15 residues.

The chain carries TRBV5-8 and TRBJ2-1, with D possibly TRBD2 on 5 matching bases. Trimming stripped 4 bases from V and 0 bases from J, with 23 bases between. Germline lookup yields CDR1 SGHTS and CDR2 YDEGEE. The CDR3 extends over 19 amino acids. Written as DNA, the CDR3 is TGTGCCAGCAGCCCCGTCGGACCTAGCAGCCCGGGCTCCTACAATGAGCAGTTCTTC. This gives the protein CASSPVGPSSPGSYNEQFF.

This clone was picked up one time. The chain uses TRBV5-1 and TRBJ2-2, with TRBD1 matching 8 bases. The CDR3 loop spans 15 amino acids. The V and J ends lost 0 bases and 5 bases, in that order; junction bases with no gene match: 3. In germline, CDR1 is SGHRS, CDR2 YFSETQ. The CDR3: CASSLATGVTGELFF. The DNA for the CDR3 is TGCGCCAGCAGCTTGGCGACAGGGGTAACCGGGGAGCTGTTTTTT.

The J gene is TRBJ1-5, the V gene TRBV6-5, with a weak D call TRBD1 (5 bases). Per the germline V gene, CDR1 is MNHEY and CDR2 is SVGAGI. This CDR3 contains 14 residues. The ends were cut back, 6 bases at V and 3 bases at J, with 12 bases in the middle. The CDR3 here is CASRRDRYNQPQHF. The CDR3 nucleotides read TGTGCCAGCAGAAGAGACAGATACAATCAGCCCCAGCATTTT.

This chain connects TRBV7-3 to TRBJ2-2, with a weak D call TRBD2 (6 bases). The germline V and J ends were trimmed by 5 bases and 6 bases, with 13 bases remaining between them. Germline V lookup: CDR1 SGHTA, CDR2 FQGTGA. There are 14 residues in the CDR3. The DNA for the CDR3 is TGTGCCAGCAGCCCCGTACTAGCCGCCGGGGAGCTGTTTTTT. Its translation is CASSPVLAAGELFF.

The CDR3 sequence is CASSENLVYGYTF. Here the CDR3 DNA reads TGTGCCAGCAGTGAGAACTTAGTTTATGGCTACACCTTC. The chain couples TRBV25-1 to TRBJ1-2, with D hard to call. The germline CDR1 and CDR2 sequences are MGHDK and SYGVNS. The CDR3 loop spans 13 amino acids. Trimming removed 3 bases from V and 5 bases from J, with 10 bases in between.

The chain recombines TRBV10-3 with TRBJ2-1; the match to TRBD2 covers 10 bases. The CDR3 extends over 16 amino acids. V gave up 5 bases and J gave up 2 bases; unmatched junction bases: 6. Germline V gene lookup returns CDR1 ENHRY and CDR2 SYGVKD. The chain's CDR3 is CAISLGLAITYNEQFF. Written as DNA, the CDR3 is TGTGCCATCAGTCTGGGACTAGCGATCACCTACAATGAGCAGTTCTTC.

The chain joins TRBV27 to TRBJ1-5, with D uncertain. The V end lost 1 base, the J end lost 0 bases, and 10 bases lay between the germline ends. CDR1 is MNHEY and CDR2 is SMNVEV in the germline V gene (reference sequence). This CDR3 spans 16 amino acids. The CDR3 nucleotides read TGTGCCAGCAGTTTATTGCCAGTCACTAGCAATCAGCCCCAGCATTTT. This sequence encodes CASSLLPVTSNQPQHF.

The CDR3 spells CATSTRQTHNEQFF. The DNA of the CDR3 is TGTGCCACCAGCACACGACAGACCCACAATGAGCAGTTCTTC. The chain uses TRBV15 and TRBJ2-1, with D possibly matching TRBD1 (5 bases). Germline CDR1 and CDR2: LNHNV and YYDKDF (reference sequence). With 4 bases removed from V and 5 bases from J, the gap between germline ends came to 12 bases. There are 14 residues in the CDR3. The complete variable domain, with remaining parts taken from reference TRBV15 and TRBJ2-1, reads DAMVIQNPRYQVTQFGKPVTLSCSQTLNHNVMYWYQQKSSQAPKLLFHYYDKDFNNEADTPDNFQSRRPNTSFCFLDIRSPGLGDTAMYLCATSTRQTHNEQFFGPGTRLTVL.

The gene calls are TRBV7-8 and TRBJ1-1; D call uncertain. CDR1 and CDR2 (germline): SGHVS, FQNEAQ. The CDR3 is 14 amino acids. Trimming shortened V by 4 bases and J by 3 bases, and 12 bases separated the two germline ends. CDR3 amino acids: CASSSEGQDTEAFF. The CDR3 nucleotides are TGTGCCAGCAGCTCAGAGGGTCAGGACACTGAAGCTTTCTTT.

This clone turned up a few times. The chain uses TRBV5-4 and TRBJ1-4; 9 bases line up with TRBD1. CDR1 is SGHNT and CDR2 is YYREEE in the germline V gene (reference sequence). Germline trimming cut 0 bases from V and 10 bases from J; bases unmatched to any gene: 7. CDR3 size: 15 residues. This chain's CDR3 is CASSLGDRGNRKLFF. Written as DNA, the CDR3 is TGTGCCAGCAGCTTGGGCGACAGGGGGAACCGAAAACTGTTTTTT.

The chain links TRBV30 to TRBJ1-4; 7 bases fit TRBD1. Germline trimming cut 5 bases from V and 5 bases from J; bases unmatched to any gene: 11. CDR1 is GTSNPN, CDR2 SVGIG, per germline (reference sequence). The CDR3 consists of 15 residues. The CDR3 coding sequence is TGTGCCTGGGTTGTTCCGGGACAGATAAATGAAAAACTGTTTTTT. Its protein is CAWVVPGQINEKLFF.

The J gene is TRBJ1-2, the V gene TRBV9; possible D gene TRBD1, 5 bases. CDR3 length: 13 residues. Trimming pared 4 bases from V and 6 bases from J, leaving 13 bases between. The germline V gene encodes CDR1 SGDLS and CDR2 YYNGEE. CDR3 sequence: CASSPGGGDGYTF. DNA for the CDR3: TGTGCCAGCAGCCCGGGGGGGGGAGATGGCTACACCTTC.

This chain links TRBV6-5 with TRBJ1-2, with 9 nucleotides matching TRBD1. V shed 6 bases, J shed 4 bases, and the junction held 9 bases outside the gene matches. Germline V CDR1 and CDR2: MNHEY, SVGAGI. The CDR3 totals 15 residues. The CDR3 spells CASRRAGTGSYGYTF. The DNA for the CDR3 is TGTGCCAGCAGGCGGGCCGGGACAGGGTCCTATGGCTACACCTTC.

The gene calls are TRBV27 and TRBJ1-5, with D hard to call. CDR3 length: 13 residues. Trimming took 3 bases from V and 6 from J, leaving 9 bases between them. Germline CDR1 and CDR2: MNHEY and SMNVEV (reference sequence). The CDR3 here is CASSFQRGQPQHF. As DNA, the CDR3 is TGTGCCAGCAGTTTCCAAAGAGGTCAGCCCCAGCATTTT.

The chain employs TRBV19 and TRBJ1-2; no firm D call. Germline assignment: CDR1 LNHDA and CDR2 SQIVND (reference sequence). This CDR3 spans 11 amino acids. Trimming removed 8 bases from V and 8 bases from J, with 12 bases in between. The chain's CDR3 is CASESGLGYTF. DNA for the CDR3: TGTGCCAGTGAGTCGGGTCTAGGCTACACCTTC. The whole variable domain, remainder taken from reference TRBV19 and TRBJ1-2, is DGGITQSPKYLFRKEGQNVTLSCEQNLNHDAMYWYRQDPGQGLRLIYYSQIVNDFQKGDIAEGYSVSREKKESFPLTVTSAQKNPTAFYLCASESGLGYTFGSGTRLTVV.